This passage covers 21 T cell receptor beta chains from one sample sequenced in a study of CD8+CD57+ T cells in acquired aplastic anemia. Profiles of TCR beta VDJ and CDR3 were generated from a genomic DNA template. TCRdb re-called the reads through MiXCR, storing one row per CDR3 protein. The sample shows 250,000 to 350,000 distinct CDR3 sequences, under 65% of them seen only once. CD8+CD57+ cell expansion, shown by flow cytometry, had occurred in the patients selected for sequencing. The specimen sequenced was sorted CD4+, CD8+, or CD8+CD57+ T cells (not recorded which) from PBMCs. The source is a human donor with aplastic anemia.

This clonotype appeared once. The CDR3 nucleotides are TGTGCCAGCAGTGATACAGTAATCCAAGAGACCCAGTACTTC. Its protein is CASSDTVIQETQYF. The chain recombines TRBV2 with TRBJ2-5; D is ambiguous. The germline CDR1 and CDR2 sequences are SNHLY and FYNNEI. The CDR3 runs 14 residues. Trimming stripped 3 bases from V and 1 base from J, with 9 bases between.

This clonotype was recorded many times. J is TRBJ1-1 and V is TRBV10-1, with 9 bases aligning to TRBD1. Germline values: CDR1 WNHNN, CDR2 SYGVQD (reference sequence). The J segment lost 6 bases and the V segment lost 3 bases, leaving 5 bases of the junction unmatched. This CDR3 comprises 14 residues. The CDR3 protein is CASSDTGGIAEAFF. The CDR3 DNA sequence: TGCGCCAGCAGTGATACAGGGGGCATCGCTGAAGCTTTCTTT.

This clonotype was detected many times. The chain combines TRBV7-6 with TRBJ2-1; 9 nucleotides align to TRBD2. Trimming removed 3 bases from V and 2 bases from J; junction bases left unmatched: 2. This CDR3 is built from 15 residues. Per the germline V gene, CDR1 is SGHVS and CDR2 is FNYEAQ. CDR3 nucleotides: TGTGCCAGCAGCTTTCGCGGGAGGGCCTACAATGAGCAGTTCTTC. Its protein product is CASSFRGRAYNEQFF.

The DNA of the CDR3 is TGTGCCAGCAGCTTAGCGTCTAGCGGGGCCTCGGGGGAGACCCAGTACTTC. Residues: CASSLASSGASGETQYF. The chain links TRBV7-9 to TRBJ2-5; the match to TRBD2 covers 9 bases. Germline trimming cut 0 bases from V and 5 bases from J; bases unmatched to any gene: 10. Germline CDR1 and CDR2: SEHNR and FQNEAQ (reference sequence). This CDR3 contains 17 residues. Combining the CDR3 with reference TRBV7-9 and TRBJ2-5 gives the whole variable domain DTGVSQNPRHKITKRGQNVTFRCDPISEHNRLYWYRQTLGQGPEFLTYFQNEAQLEKSRLLSDRFSAERPKGSFSTLEIQRTEQGDSAMYLCASSLASSGASGETQYFGPGTRLLVL.

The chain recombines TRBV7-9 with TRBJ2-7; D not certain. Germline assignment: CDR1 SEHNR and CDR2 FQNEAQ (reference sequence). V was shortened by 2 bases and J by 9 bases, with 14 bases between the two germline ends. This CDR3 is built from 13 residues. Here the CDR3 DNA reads TGTGCCAGCAGCTTAAGCCCTAGTCTTATGCAGTACTTC. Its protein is CASSLSPSLMQYF.

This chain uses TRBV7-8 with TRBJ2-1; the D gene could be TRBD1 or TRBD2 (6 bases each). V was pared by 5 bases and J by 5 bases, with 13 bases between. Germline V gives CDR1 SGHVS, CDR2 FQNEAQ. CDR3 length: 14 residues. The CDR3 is CASSLDYRDNEQFF. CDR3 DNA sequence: TGTGCCAGCAGCCTGGACTACAGGGACAATGAGCAGTTCTTC.

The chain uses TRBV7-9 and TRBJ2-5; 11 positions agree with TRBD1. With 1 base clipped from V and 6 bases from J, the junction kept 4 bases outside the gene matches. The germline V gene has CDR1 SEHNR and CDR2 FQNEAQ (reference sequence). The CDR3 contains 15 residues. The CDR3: CASSLERDRGKTQYF. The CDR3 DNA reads TGTGCCAGCAGCTTAGAAAGGGACAGGGGGAAGACCCAGTACTTC.

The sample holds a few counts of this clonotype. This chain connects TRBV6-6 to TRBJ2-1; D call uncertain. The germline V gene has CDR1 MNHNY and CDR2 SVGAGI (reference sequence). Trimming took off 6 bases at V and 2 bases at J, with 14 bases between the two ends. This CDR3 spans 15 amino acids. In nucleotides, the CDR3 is TGTGCCAGCAGAACGTTCGGCGGCGCCTACAATGAGCAGTTCTTC. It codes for CASRTFGGAYNEQFF.

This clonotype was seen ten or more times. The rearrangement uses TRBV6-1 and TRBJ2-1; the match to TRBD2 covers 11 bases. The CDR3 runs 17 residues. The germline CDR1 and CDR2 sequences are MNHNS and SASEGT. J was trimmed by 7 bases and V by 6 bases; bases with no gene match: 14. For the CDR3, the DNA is TGTGCCAGCAGCCCGAAGGCACTAGCGGGAGTGGGTAATGAGCAGTTCTTC. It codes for CASSPKALAGVGNEQFF.

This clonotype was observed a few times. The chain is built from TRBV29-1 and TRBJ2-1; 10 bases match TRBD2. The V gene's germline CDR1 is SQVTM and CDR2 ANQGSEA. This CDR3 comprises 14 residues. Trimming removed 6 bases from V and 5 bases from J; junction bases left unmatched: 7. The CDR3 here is CSVVRTSGNNEQFF. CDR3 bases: TGCAGCGTAGTTAGGACTAGCGGAAACAATGAGCAGTTCTTC.

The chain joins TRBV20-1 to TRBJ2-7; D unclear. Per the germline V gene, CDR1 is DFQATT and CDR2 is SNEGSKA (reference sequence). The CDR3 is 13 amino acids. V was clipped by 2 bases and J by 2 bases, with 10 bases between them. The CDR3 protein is CSARPGWAYEQYF. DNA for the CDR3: TGCAGTGCTAGACCGGGTTGGGCCTACGAGCAGTACTTC.

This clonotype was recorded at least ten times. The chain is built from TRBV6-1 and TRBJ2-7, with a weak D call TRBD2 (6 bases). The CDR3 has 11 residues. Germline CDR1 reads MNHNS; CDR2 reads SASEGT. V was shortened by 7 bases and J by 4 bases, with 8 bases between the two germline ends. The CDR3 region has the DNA TGTGCCAGCAAGGAGGGGTACGAGCAGTACTTC. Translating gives CASKEGYEQYF.

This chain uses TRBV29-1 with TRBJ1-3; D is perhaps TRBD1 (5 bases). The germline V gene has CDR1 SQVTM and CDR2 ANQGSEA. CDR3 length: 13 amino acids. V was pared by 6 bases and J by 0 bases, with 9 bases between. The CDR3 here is CSVNQGSGNTIYF. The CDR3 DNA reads TGCAGCGTAAACCAGGGCTCTGGAAACACCATATATTTT.

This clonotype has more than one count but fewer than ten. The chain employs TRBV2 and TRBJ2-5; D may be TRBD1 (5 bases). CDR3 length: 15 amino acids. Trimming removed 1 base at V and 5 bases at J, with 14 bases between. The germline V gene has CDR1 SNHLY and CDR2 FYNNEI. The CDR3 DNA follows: TGTGCCAGCAGTGAAGATTCCTGGGGCGAGGAGACCCAGTACTTC. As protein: CASSEDSWGEETQYF.

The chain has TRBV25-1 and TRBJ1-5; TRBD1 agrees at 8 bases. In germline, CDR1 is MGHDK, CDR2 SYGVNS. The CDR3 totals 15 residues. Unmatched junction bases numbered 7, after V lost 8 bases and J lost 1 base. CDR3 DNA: TGTGCCAGCGGACAGGGCGAGGGGAGCAATCAGCCCCAGCATTTT. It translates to CASGQGEGSNQPQHF.

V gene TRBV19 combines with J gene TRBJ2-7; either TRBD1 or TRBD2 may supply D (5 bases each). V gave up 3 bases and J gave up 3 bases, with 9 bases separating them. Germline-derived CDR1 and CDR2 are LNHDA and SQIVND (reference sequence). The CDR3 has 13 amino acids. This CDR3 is CASSIGTGYEQYF. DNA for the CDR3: TGTGCCAGTAGTATCGGGACGGGCTACGAGCAGTACTTC. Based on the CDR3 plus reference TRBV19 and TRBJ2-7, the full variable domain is DGGITQSPKYLFRKEGQNVTLSCEQNLNHDAMYWYRQDPGQGLRLIYYSQIVNDFQKGDIAEGYSVSREKKESFPLTVTSAQKNPTAFYLCASSIGTGYEQYFGPGTRLTVT.

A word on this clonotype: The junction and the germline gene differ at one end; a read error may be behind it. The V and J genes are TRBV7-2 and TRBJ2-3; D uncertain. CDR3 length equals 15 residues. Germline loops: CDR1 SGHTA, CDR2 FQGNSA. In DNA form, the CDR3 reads TGCGCCAGCAGCCAAGATCCCCTTCGCACAGATACGCAGTATTTT. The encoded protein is CASSQDPLRTDTQYF.

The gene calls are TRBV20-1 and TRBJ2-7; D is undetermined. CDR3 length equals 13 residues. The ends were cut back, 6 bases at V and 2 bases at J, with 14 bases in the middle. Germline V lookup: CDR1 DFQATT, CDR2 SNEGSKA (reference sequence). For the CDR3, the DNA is TGCAGTGCCAGCAGTCCCCTACCCTACGAGCAGTACTTC. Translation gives CSASSPLPYEQYF.

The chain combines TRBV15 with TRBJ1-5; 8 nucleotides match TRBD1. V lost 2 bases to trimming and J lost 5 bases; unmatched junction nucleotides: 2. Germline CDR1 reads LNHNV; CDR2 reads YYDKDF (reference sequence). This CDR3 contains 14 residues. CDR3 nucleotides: TGTGCCACCAGCAGACAGGGGGCCCATCAGCCCCAGCATTTT. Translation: CATSRQGAHQPQHF.

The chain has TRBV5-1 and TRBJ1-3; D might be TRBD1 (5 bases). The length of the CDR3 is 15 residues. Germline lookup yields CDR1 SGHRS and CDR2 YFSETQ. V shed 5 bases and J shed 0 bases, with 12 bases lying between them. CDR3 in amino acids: CASRRDSSSGNTIYF. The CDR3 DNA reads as TGCGCCAGCAGGCGCGACAGTTCCTCTGGAAACACCATATATTTT.

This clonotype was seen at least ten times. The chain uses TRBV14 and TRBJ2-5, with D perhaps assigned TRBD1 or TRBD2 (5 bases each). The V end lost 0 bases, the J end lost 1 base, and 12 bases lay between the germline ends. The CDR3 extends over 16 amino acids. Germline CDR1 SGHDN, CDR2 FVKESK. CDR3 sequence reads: CASSQDGAGTQETQYF. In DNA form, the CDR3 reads TGTGCCAGCAGCCAAGATGGGGCCGGGACCCAAGAGACCCAGTACTTC.